The 24 T cell receptor beta chains presented below share a single source sample, sequenced in a study of blood T cell repertoires in COVID-19. Libraries were prepared by immunoSEQ multiplex PCR; TCRdb keeps only in-frame clonotypes and omits some of them. This table has roughly 100,000 clones, 70% to 90% appearing once. Sequenced material: peripheral blood. Receptors were obtained from a human donor in a cohort sampled during active COVID-19.

This clone showed up just once. This chain uses TRBV29-1 with TRBJ2-1, with TRBD2 matching over 12 bases. CDR1 and CDR2 (germline): SQVTM, ANQGSEA. V gave up 5 bases and J gave up 5 bases; unmatched junction bases: 10. CDR3 length: 16 amino acids. CDR3 loop: CSVPRTSGGMNNEQFF. DNA of the CDR3: TGCAGCGTTCCCCGAACTAGCGGGGGGATGAACAATGAGCAGTTCTTC.

The chain combines TRBV14 with TRBJ1-1, with TRBD1 identical over 9 bases. The CDR3 runs 19 residues. V shed 1 base and J 3 bases; nucleotides not matched to a gene: 15. Looked up from germline, CDR1 is SGHDN and CDR2 is FVKESK. The CDR3 here is CASSQGPGQGGWVYTEAFF. The CDR3 bases are TGTGCCAGCAGCCAAGGCCCGGGACAGGGCGGATGGGTGTACACTGAAGCTTTCTTT.

The chain combines TRBV28 with TRBJ1-1; D remains ambiguous. The CDR3 runs 11 residues. Germline-derived CDR1 and CDR2 are MDHEN and SYDVKM. The V end was cut by 10 bases, the J end by 12 bases, with 18 bases between. CDR3 in DNA: TGTGCCACCCTCCTTGGGCGGGAATCTTTCTTT. It is translated as CATLLGRESFF.

This clone was seen only a few times. The chain recombines TRBV18 with TRBJ1-1; 9 nucleotides line up with TRBD1. Germline V gene sequence: CDR1 KGHSH, CDR2 LQKENI. Trimming took 3 bases from V and 0 from J; bases not matched to a gene: 8. The CDR3 runs 17 residues. Written as DNA, the CDR3 is TGTGCCAGCTCACCCTCCGGGACAGGGAGGGTGAACACTGAAGCTTTCTTT. As protein: CASSPSGTGRVNTEAFF.

This chain connects TRBV4-1 to TRBJ2-3; no reliable D call. V lost 4 bases and J 3 bases, leaving 8 bases between the germline ends. This CDR3 comprises 13 residues. Germline CDR1 reads MGHRA; CDR2 reads YSYEKL. In DNA, the CDR3 is TGCGCCAGCAGCCTTACTATGACAGATACGCAGTATTTT. The encoded protein is CASSLTMTDTQYF.

The V gene is TRBV4-2, the J gene TRBJ2-3, with D perhaps TRBD2 (5 bases). CDR3 size: 15 residues. Germline-derived CDR1 and CDR2 are LGHNA and YNFKEQ. Between the trimmed V and J ends, which lost 1 base and 2 bases, there was a span of 10 bases. CDR3 DNA: TGTGCCAGCAGCCAAGCGGGATCTTCCACAGATACGCAGTATTTT. This codes for CASSQAGSSTDTQYF.

The chain uses TRBV12-3 or TRBV12-4 and TRBJ2-7, with unresolved D. Trimming stripped 5 bases from V and 6 bases from J, with 8 bases between. The CDR3 is 11 amino acids. CDR3 coding DNA: TGTGCCAGCAGTCTATTTGCCGAGCAGTACTTC. The encoded protein is CASSLFAEQYF.

This chain uses TRBV2 with TRBJ2-3; TRBD2 might be the D (6 bases). Germline V CDR1 and CDR2: SNHLY, FYNNEI. V was pared by 7 bases and J by 0 bases, with 14 bases between. This CDR3 is 15 amino acids long. In DNA, the CDR3 is TGTGCCAGCACATCTCAGCGGGTTAGCACAGATACGCAGTATTTT. It codes for CASTSQRVSTDTQYF.

This clone has a single count. The chain employs TRBV12-3 or TRBV12-4 and TRBJ1-2; TRBD1 agrees at 7 bases. CDR3 length: 12 amino acids. The trim removed 0 bases at V and 8 bases at J, leaving 0 bases unmatched. The DNA for the CDR3 is TGTGCCAGCAGTTTAGCAGGGGGCGGCTACACCTTC. Its protein product is CASSLAGGGYTF.

V gene TRBV30 combines with J gene TRBJ2-7; the D gene is possibly TRBD1 (6 bases). Trimming took 5 bases from V and 2 from J, leaving 13 bases between them. CDR3 length: 13 residues. Germline lookup yields CDR1 GTSNPN and CDR2 SVGIG (reference sequence). The CDR3 spells CAWQGRGAYEQYF. The CDR3 DNA is TGTGCCTGGCAGGGGCGAGGCGCCTACGAGCAGTACTTC.

The chain couples TRBV5-1 to TRBJ2-2, with D perhaps matching TRBD2 (5 bases). The CDR3 covers 13 residues. Germline V gives CDR1 SGHRS, CDR2 YFSETQ. Trimming took 4 bases from V and 6 from J, leaving 10 bases between them. CDR3 bases: TGCGCCAGCAGCACTAGTCCCCCCGGGGAGCTGTTTTTT. Translation gives CASSTSPPGELFF.

The V call is TRBV6-5, the J call TRBJ2-1; 8 bases align to TRBD2. The CDR3 extends over 15 amino acids. The V segment lost 5 bases and the J segment 3 bases; nucleotides outside the gene matches: 6. The germline V gene has CDR1 MNHEY and CDR2 SVGAGI. The CDR3 loop reads CASSPFAGGYNEQFF. The CDR3 nucleotides are TGTGCCAGCAGTCCTTTTGCGGGGGGCTACAATGAGCAGTTCTTC.

The rearrangement uses TRBV24-1 and TRBJ2-2, with unresolved D. Germline V gene lookup returns CDR1 KGHDR and CDR2 SFDVKD. The V end lost 4 bases, the J end lost 6 bases, and 11 bases lay between the germline ends. The CDR3 runs 14 residues. CDR3 loop: CATSDPVTAGELFF. CDR3 coding DNA: TGTGCCACCAGTGACCCCGTGACTGCCGGGGAGCTGTTTTTT.

The J gene is TRBJ2-5, the V gene TRBV7-2, with D perhaps TRBD2 (5 bases). V lost 2 bases to trimming and J lost 6 bases, with 19 bases between them. CDR1 is SGHTA, CDR2 FQGNSA, per germline. CDR3 size: 16 residues. CDR3 sequence reads: CASSLRVGGSQQTQYF. The CDR3 bases are TGTGCCAGCAGCTTAAGAGTCGGAGGTTCTCAACAGACCCAGTACTTC.

This clone showed up just a few times. V gene TRBV7-9 combines with J gene TRBJ2-7; TRBD2 matches at 9 bases. V was clipped by 5 bases and J by 6 bases; unmatched bases: 8. CDR3 size: 14 residues. From germline, CDR1 is SEHNR and CDR2 FQNEAQ (reference sequence). The CDR3, as DNA: TGTGCCAGCAGCCCAGCGGGAGGTGCCATCGAGCAGTACTTC. Translation: CASSPAGGAIEQYF. Combining the CDR3 with reference TRBV7-9 and TRBJ2-7 gives the whole variable domain DTGVSQNPRHKITKRGQNVTFRCDPISEHNRLYWYRQTLGQGPEFLTYFQNEAQLEKSRLLSDRFSAERPKGSFSTLEIQRTEQGDSAMYLCASSPAGGAIEQYFGPGTRLTVT.

The CDR3, as DNA: TGTGCCACCGAGGGAGGGACAGGGGGAAGTCAGCCCCAGCATTTT. The encoded protein is CATEGGTGGSQPQHF. The chain combines TRBV2 with TRBJ1-5; 11 nucleotides align to TRBD1. CDR1 SNHLY and CDR2 FYNNEI come from the germline V gene. V trimming: 10 bases; J trimming: 6 bases; junction bases outside the gene matches: 11. The CDR3 runs 15 residues.

A few counts support this clone. The gene calls are TRBV5-1 and TRBJ1-2; D perhaps matches TRBD1 (5 bases). The CDR3 runs 15 residues. CDR1 SGHRS and CDR2 YFSETQ come from the germline V gene. V was pared by 1 base and J by 4 bases, with 14 bases between. The CDR3, as DNA: TGCGCCAGCAGCTTGATTCCTAGGGACTTCTATGGCTACACCTTC. Translated, it gives CASSLIPRDFYGYTF.

This clone was counted ten times or more. The gene calls are TRBV19 and TRBJ2-7, with TRBD2 as a possible D gene (5 bases). The CDR3 sequence is 15 residues long. Germline CDR1 is LNHDA and CDR2 is SQIVND (reference sequence). The germline V and J ends were trimmed by 3 bases and 2 bases, with 14 bases remaining between them. The CDR3 protein is CASSMAGESTYEQYF. As DNA, the CDR3 is TGTGCCAGTAGTATGGCCGGGGAGTCCACCTACGAGCAGTACTTC. Drawing the rest from reference TRBV19 and TRBJ2-7, the complete variable domain is DGGITQSPKYLFRKEGQNVTLSCEQNLNHDAMYWYRQDPGQGLRLIYYSQIVNDFQKGDIAEGYSVSREKKESFPLTVTSAQKNPTAFYLCASSMAGESTYEQYFGPGTRLTVT.

The chain is built from TRBV28 and TRBJ2-1, with D hard to call. This CDR3 has 13 residues. V dropped 3 bases and J dropped 10 bases, with 13 bases sitting between them. Per germline, CDR1 MDHEN and CDR2 SYDVKM. CDR3 loop: CASSFGSSIEQFF. The CDR3, as DNA: TGTGCCAGCAGTTTTGGTAGTTCCATCGAGCAGTTCTTC.

The chain employs TRBV3-1 (or the pseudogene TRBV3-2) and TRBJ1-6; D may be TRBD1 (5 bases). Germline CDR1 and CDR2: LGHDT and YNNKEL (reference sequence). The CDR3 consists of 22 residues. V was trimmed by 3 bases and J by 6 bases, leaving 33 bases between them. CDR3 sequence (DNA): TGTGCCAGCAGCCACCGAAACCTATCAGGGCCATCGGACGCGGGGCTTAATTCACCCCTCCACTTT. Translated: CASSHRNLSGPSDAGLNSPLHF.

The rearrangement links TRBV7-9 to TRBJ2-7, with TRBD1 matching 7 bases. This CDR3 is built from 14 residues. The trim removed 5 bases at V and 5 bases at J, leaving 9 bases unmatched. Germline loops: CDR1 SEHNR, CDR2 FQNEAQ (reference sequence). The CDR3 DNA reads TGTGCCAGCAGCGTAACAGGGGCGGGCCACGAGCAGTACTTC. As protein: CASSVTGAGHEQYF. Based on the CDR3 plus reference TRBV7-9 and TRBJ2-7, the full variable domain is DTGVSQNPRHKITKRGQNVTFRCDPISEHNRLYWYRQTLGQGPEFLTYFQNEAQLEKSRLLSDRFSAERPKGSFSTLEIQRTEQGDSAMYLCASSVTGAGHEQYFGPGTRLTVT.

The chain joins TRBV7-6 to TRBJ2-1; 9 bases line up with TRBD2. This CDR3 has 16 amino acids. V gave up 2 bases and J gave up 6 bases; unmatched junction bases: 8. CDR1 SGHVS and CDR2 FNYEAQ come from the germline V gene. CDR3 amino acids: CASSLSAGGLSNEQFF. The CDR3 DNA reads TGTGCCAGCAGCTTATCAGCGGGAGGATTAAGCAATGAGCAGTTCTTC.

The CDR3 sequence: CASTKVGETQYF. In DNA, the CDR3 is TGTGCCAGCACGAAGGTCGGGGAGACCCAGTACTTC. This sequence joins TRBV28 and TRBJ2-5; D is uncertain. V was trimmed by 7 bases and J by 5 bases, leaving 11 bases between them. The CDR3 is 12 amino acids. CDR1 is MDHEN, CDR2 SYDVKM, per germline.

V is TRBV7-8 and J is TRBJ2-2; 8 bases align to TRBD1. This CDR3 contains 15 residues. Germline CDR1 SGHVS, CDR2 FQNEAQ. Trimming removed 5 bases from V and 7 bases from J; junction bases left unmatched: 9. The DNA for the CDR3 is TGTGCCAGCAGCCCCGGGACAGGCAGAGGCGGGGAGCTGTTTTTT. It yields the protein CASSPGTGRGGELFF.